These 22 T cell receptor beta chains share one sample of origin, sequenced in a study of graft-versus-host responses after intestinal transplantation. Libraries were prepared by immunoSEQ multiplex PCR; TCRdb keeps only in-frame clonotypes and omits some of them. This table holds 150,000 or so clones, 85% to 95% found once. These receptors' antigens are unknown. The material sequenced was unstimulated CD4+ T cells sorted from spleen or lymph node cells, taken before intestinal transplant. These receptors came from a human donor who received an intestinal transplant.

The chain recombines TRBV11-2 with TRBJ1-1; TRBD1 is a possible D gene (5 bases). This CDR3 spans 15 amino acids. Germline V gives CDR1 SGHAT, CDR2 FQNNGV. The germline V and J ends were trimmed by 5 bases and 1 base, with 14 bases remaining between them. The CDR3 DNA reads TGTGCCAGCAGCCCGTCTCCAGGGAGGAACACTGAAGCTTTCTTT. This gives the protein CASSPSPGRNTEAFF.

The chain recombines TRBV4-1 with TRBJ2-7; the match to TRBD2 covers 8 bases. V shed 11 bases, J shed 0 bases, and the junction held 9 bases outside the gene matches. The CDR3 covers 14 residues. Germline values: CDR1 MGHRA, CDR2 YSYEKL. DNA for the CDR3: TGCGCCTTCTCTTCGGGAGGGCCCTCCTACGAGCAGTACTTC. Its protein is CAFSSGGPSYEQYF.

The rearrangement links TRBV10-3 to TRBJ2-2; 7 nucleotides agree with TRBD1. Germline V lookup: CDR1 ENHRY, CDR2 SYGVKD. This CDR3 is 16 amino acids long. After removal of 7 bases from V and 2 bases from J, the junction contained 10 bases not matched to a gene. The CDR3 nucleotides read TGTGCCATCACCTCTCCGGGACAGTTAAACACCGGGGAGCTGTTTTTT. As protein: CAITSPGQLNTGELFF.

The chain uses TRBV2 and TRBJ1-2; D is unresolved. Germline V CDR1 and CDR2: SNHLY, FYNNEI. V lost 8 bases and J 0 bases, leaving 13 bases between the germline ends. CDR3 length: 14 residues. CDR3 coding DNA: TGTGCCAGCCGGGAGAATGGGCCTAACTATGGCTACACCTTC. The encoded protein is CASRENGPNYGYTF.

This chain uses TRBV5-1 with TRBJ2-3; D gene uncertain. The CDR3 totals 13 residues. Germline CDR1 and CDR2: SGHRS and YFSETQ. V was trimmed by 1 base and J by 4 bases, leaving 7 bases between them. The CDR3 nucleotides are TGCGCCAGCAGCTTGCCTAGTGCAGATACGCAGTATTTT. Translation gives CASSLPSADTQYF. The full variable domain, rest sourced from reference TRBV5-1 and TRBJ2-3, is KAGVTQTPRYLIKTRGQQVTLSCSPISGHRSVSWYQQTPGQGLQFLFEYFSETQRNKGNFPGRFSGRQFSNSRSEMNVSTLELGDSALYLCASSLPSADTQYFGPGTRLTVL.

V gene TRBV21-1 combines with J gene TRBJ2-2; TRBD1, as called in the table, went unchecked against the DNA. TRBV21-1 represents a pseudogene. The CDR3 covers 17 residues. The CDR3 coding sequence is TGTGCCAGCAGCTTTACGAAGGGGCCAGATGCTCCCGGGGAGCTGTTTTTT. Translation: CASSFTKGPDAPGELFF.

This chain connects TRBV14 to TRBJ1-3; D is undetermined. The CDR3 covers 16 residues. Germline CDR1 and CDR2: SGHDN and FVKESK. With 4 bases removed from V and 0 bases from J, the gap between germline ends came to 13 bases. CDR3 nucleotides: TGTGCCAGCAGCCGAAAACTGGGAAGCTCTGGAAACACCATATATTTT. The encoded protein is CASSRKLGSSGNTIYF.

The rearrangement joins TRBV6-1 to TRBJ2-3, with D perhaps TRBD1 (6 bases). There are 13 residues in the CDR3. V lost 3 bases and J 8 bases, leaving 12 bases between the germline ends. Germline V gene lookup returns CDR1 MNHNS and CDR2 SASEGT. The CDR3 region has the DNA TGTGCCAGCAGTGAGGTGAAAGGGGGTACGCAGTATTTT. Its protein product is CASSEVKGGTQYF.

V gene TRBV19 combines with J gene TRBJ1-4, with D possibly TRBD1 on 6 matching bases. Trimming pared 3 bases from V and 3 bases from J, leaving 8 bases between. The germline CDR1 and CDR2 sequences are LNHDA and SQIVND (reference sequence). This CDR3 contains 14 residues. The chain's CDR3 is CASSISGANEKLFF. The CDR3 DNA sequence: TGTGCCAGTAGTATCTCAGGGGCTAATGAAAAACTGTTTTTT.

V usage is TRBV2 and J usage is TRBJ1-5, with TRBD1 matching 7 bases. The CDR3 totals 13 residues. With V trimmed by 6 bases and J by 4 bases, 3 bases remained unmatched. The germline gives CDR1 SNHLY, CDR2 FYNNEI. This CDR3 is CASSDRENQPQHF. The CDR3 region has the DNA TGTGCCAGCAGCGACAGGGAAAATCAGCCCCAGCATTTT.

The CDR3 sequence: CASTHYPGQVSSGANVLTF. Written as DNA, the CDR3 is TGCGCCAGCACTCACTATCCGGGACAGGTAAGCTCTGGGGCCAACGTCCTGACTTTC. This sequence joins TRBV23-1 and TRBJ2-6; 8 bases map to TRBD1. TRBV23-1 is filed as an ORF, its function uncertain. Trimming at V came to 7 bases and at J to 0 bases, leaving 14 bases not matched to a gene. The CDR3 sequence is 19 residues long.

The gene calls are TRBV5-8 and TRBJ2-7; D is uncertain. CDR3 length equals 12 residues. V lost 0 bases, J lost 9 bases, and 10 bases lay in between. CDR1 and CDR2 from the germline V gene are SGHTS and YDEGEE. Here the CDR3 DNA reads TGTGCCAGCAGCTTGGCCCGCGACGGGCAGTACTTC. Translation: CASSLARDGQYF. Complete variable domain (other parts from reference TRBV5-8 and TRBJ2-7): EAGVTQSPTHLIKTRGQQATLRCSPISGHTSVYWYQQALGLGLQFLLWYDEGEERNRGNFPPRFSGRQFPNYSSELNVNALELEDSALYLCASSLARDGQYFGPGTRLTVT.

There are a few counts of this clone. The chain employs TRBV4-1 and TRBJ1-2; no clear D gene. Trimming took off 0 bases at V and 0 bases at J, with 11 bases between the two ends. The CDR3 is 16 residues long. Germline V gives CDR1 MGHRA, CDR2 YSYEKL. For the CDR3, the DNA is TGCGCCAGCAGCCAAGATCGGGAACAGACTAACTATGGCTACACCTTC. Its translation is CASSQDREQTNYGYTF.

This chain links TRBV27 with TRBJ1-2; 7 bases align to TRBD1. Germline values: CDR1 MNHEY, CDR2 SMNVEV (reference sequence). The trim removed 6 bases at V and 5 bases at J, leaving 6 bases unmatched. The length of the CDR3 is 13 residues. CDR3 DNA sequence: TGTGCCAGCAGCCACGGGACAGAATATGGCTACACCTTC. This translates into CASSHGTEYGYTF.

V is TRBV27 and J is TRBJ1-1; 8 bases are shared with TRBD1. From germline, CDR1 is MNHEY and CDR2 SMNVEV (reference sequence). This CDR3 region has 14 residues. J was trimmed by 3 bases and V by 6 bases; bases with no gene match: 6. Here the CDR3 DNA reads TGTGCCAGCAGCAGACAGGGGATGTACACTGAAGCTTTCTTT. This gives the protein CASSRQGMYTEAFF.

The chain recombines TRBV7-2 with TRBJ1-6; D call uncertain. CDR1 is SGHTA, CDR2 FQGNSA, per germline. V gave up 7 bases and J gave up 4 bases, with 11 bases separating them. The CDR3 is made up of 14 amino acids. The CDR3 DNA is TGTGCCAGCACCGTCGGAGAGTATAATTCACCCCTCCACTTT. Its protein product is CASTVGEYNSPLHF.

The gene calls are TRBV18 and TRBJ2-3; D not resolved. V dropped 3 bases and J dropped 4 bases, with 5 bases sitting between them. The CDR3 has 12 amino acids. The germline gives CDR1 KGHSH, CDR2 LQKENI. The CDR3 spells CASSPLADTQYF. The CDR3, as DNA: TGTGCCAGCTCACCGCTTGCAGATACGCAGTATTTT.

As regards this clone: A junction boundary mismatches the germline segment, possibly from a read error. The chain uses TRBV18 and TRBJ2-1; 12 positions agree with TRBD1. This CDR3 region has 15 residues. Per the germline V gene, CDR1 is KGHSH and CDR2 is LQKENI. The CDR3 sequence is CASSPRGQGADEQFF. In nucleotides, the CDR3 is TGTGCCAGCTCCCCACGGGGACAGGGGGCCGATGAGCAGTTCTTC.

The table lists this clone with a count of one. This chain joins TRBV5-4 and TRBJ2-5; 7 nucleotides line up with TRBD1. Gene TRBJ2-7 matches the end of the DNA better, so the J call may be wrong. This CDR3 spans 16 amino acids. From germline, CDR1 is SGHNT and CDR2 YYREEE (reference sequence). CDR3 in DNA: TGTGCCAGCAGCGGACAGGTGGGGACATTAGGTCACGAGCAGTACTTC. It encodes CASSGQVGTLGHEQYF.

This chain uses TRBV6-1 with TRBJ1-4; no definite D call. The CDR3 extends over 13 amino acids. Germline CDR1 is MNHNS and CDR2 is SASEGT. Trimming shortened V by 4 bases and J by 8 bases, and 11 bases separated the two germline ends. In DNA, the CDR3 is TGTGCCAGCAGTGGAGGGCGGACCGAAAAACTGTTTTTT. It translates to CASSGGRTEKLFF.

V and J are TRBV5-8 and TRBJ1-5; unclear D gene. CDR3 length: 13 residues. The germline CDR1 and CDR2 sequences are SGHTS and YDEGEE. Trimming shortened V by 4 bases and J by 0 bases, and 5 bases separated the two germline ends. CDR3 in DNA: TGTGCCAGCAGCCTAGTTAGCAATCAGCCCCAGCATTTT. As protein: CASSLVSNQPQHF. Complete variable domain (other parts from reference TRBV5-8 and TRBJ1-5): EAGVTQSPTHLIKTRGQQATLRCSPISGHTSVYWYQQALGLGLQFLLWYDEGEERNRGNFPPRFSGRQFPNYSSELNVNALELEDSALYLCASSLVSNQPQHFGDGTRLSIL.

The rearrangement uses TRBV7-2 and TRBJ2-5, with a tentative D call TRBD1 (8 bases). The closer fit of TRBJ2-7 to the DNA end suggests the J call may be wrong. This CDR3 contains 14 residues. Germline V gives CDR1 SGHTA, CDR2 FQGNSA. CDR3 DNA sequence: TGTGCCAGCAGCTCTACAGGGGGGGCCTACGAGCAGTACTTC. Translating gives CASSSTGGAYEQYF.